Listed below are T cell receptor beta chains from one sample, sequenced in a study of identical twins. Using its own MiXCR run on the 5' RACE reads, TCRdb lists one record per CDR3 protein. The top ten hold about 1.5% of the sample, which has nearly 900,000 distinct CDR3 sequences, more than 9% seen once. Another study also made use of these data, one on yellow fever vaccine responses in identical twins.

Sequencing was performed on PBMCs. These receptors came from a woman younger than 30 in good health. CDR3s leave out the opening cysteine and the closing phenylalanine or tryptophan.

j_call: TRBJ1-3
v_call: TRBV19
cdr3_aa: ASSMNGGRSGNTIY

j_call: TRBJ2-5
v_call: TRBV2
cdr3_aa: ASTPEGETQY

j_call: TRBJ2-2
v_call: TRBV29-1
cdr3_aa: SVTGDKNTGELF

j_call: TRBJ1-1
v_call: TRBV7-9
cdr3_aa: ASRPEGNTEAF

j_call: TRBJ2-5
v_call: TRBV7-8
cdr3_aa: ASSVLQGFEETQY

j_call: TRBJ1-2
v_call: TRBV28
cdr3_aa: ASRSAGTGDSGYT

j_call: TRBJ1-2
v_call: TRBV6-5
cdr3_aa: ASTHGSGYT

j_call: TRBJ1-4
v_call: TRBV12-3/TRBV12-4
cdr3_aa: ASSLSGGHEKLF

j_call: TRBJ2-7
v_call: TRBV15
cdr3_aa: ATSRGLAESYEQY

j_call: TRBJ1-1
v_call: TRBV12-3/TRBV12-4
cdr3_aa: ASSSGQGLNTEAF

j_call: TRBJ2-3
v_call: TRBV20-1
cdr3_aa: SARDPSGQRTDTQY

j_call: TRBJ2-4
v_call: TRBV20-1
cdr3_aa: SARDPGSLQQNIQY

j_call: TRBJ2-5
v_call: TRBV18
cdr3_aa: ASSPSTGRRQETQY

j_call: TRBJ2-5
v_call: TRBV7-6
cdr3_aa: ASSLNVAGWKTQY

j_call: TRBJ2-5
v_call: TRBV7-8
cdr3_aa: ASSGGLEETQY

j_call: TRBJ1-5
v_call: TRBV6-1
cdr3_aa: ASSEMGQGGQPQH

j_call: TRBJ2-5
v_call: TRBV2
cdr3_aa: ASSATGGQETQY

j_call: TRBJ2-5
v_call: TRBV2
cdr3_aa: AFRDTNQETQY

j_call: TRBJ1-3
v_call: TRBV12-3/TRBV12-4
cdr3_aa: ASSFRWTARNTIY

j_call: TRBJ2-1
v_call: TRBV7-9
cdr3_aa: ASSAGTRDEQF

j_call: TRBJ1-5
v_call: TRBV6-1
cdr3_aa: ASSEEGTNQPQH

j_call: TRBJ2-5
v_call: TRBV7-9
cdr3_aa: ASSLGHGGRASETQY

j_call: TRBJ2-7
v_call: TRBV7-9
cdr3_aa: ASSLEGSQSEQY

j_call: TRBJ2-1
v_call: TRBV10-3
cdr3_aa: AITSGTSRNNEQF

j_call: TRBJ2-4
v_call: TRBV7-2
cdr3_aa: ASSLGRLIAKNIQY

j_call: TRBJ2-1
v_call: TRBV5-4
cdr3_aa: ASSGQGGQNEQF

j_call: TRBJ2-2
v_call: TRBV5-1
cdr3_aa: TSSLTGGNTGELF

j_call: TRBJ2-1
v_call: TRBV7-8
cdr3_aa: ASSFVAGGVNEQF

j_call: TRBJ2-1
v_call: TRBV9
cdr3_aa: ASSQTERPYNEQF

j_call: TRBJ2-5
v_call: TRBV11-2
cdr3_aa: ASSLWEGGETQY

j_call: TRBJ1-1
v_call: TRBV27
cdr3_aa: ASRVWQTSEAF

j_call: TRBJ2-5
v_call: TRBV9
cdr3_aa: ASSVYGSQETQY

j_call: TRBJ1-4
v_call: TRBV6-5
cdr3_aa: ASSHLGSWRSLEKLF

j_call: TRBJ2-5
v_call: TRBV27
cdr3_aa: ASSSISGETQY

j_call: TRBJ2-1
v_call: TRBV27
cdr3_aa: ASSLKTGREQF

j_call: TRBJ2-5
v_call: TRBV29-1
cdr3_aa: SVPRGQTQY

j_call: TRBJ1-1
v_call: TRBV24-1
cdr3_aa: ATSGPGSNTEAF

j_call: TRBJ2-1
v_call: TRBV28
cdr3_aa: ASSFQTPSGGWDNEQF

j_call: TRBJ2-7
v_call: TRBV28
cdr3_aa: ASSVTSGSIPYEQY

j_call: TRBJ2-1
v_call: TRBV12-3/TRBV12-4
cdr3_aa: ASSFGASGALRVF

j_call: TRBJ2-3
v_call: TRBV12-3/TRBV12-4
cdr3_aa: ACSNALGTGGSWDTQY

j_call: TRBJ2-3
v_call: TRBV28
cdr3_aa: ATWTSGSFSTDTQY

j_call: TRBJ2-4
v_call: TRBV15
cdr3_aa: ATSRRHRAKNIQY

j_call: TRBJ2-1
v_call: TRBV28
cdr3_aa: ASGLVGDDEQF

j_call: TRBJ2-3
v_call: TRBV5-1
cdr3_aa: ASSLRQPYTDTQY

j_call: TRBJ2-7
v_call: TRBV21-1
cdr3_aa: ASRLGDRGSYEQY

j_call: TRBJ1-2
v_call: TRBV6-5
cdr3_aa: ASDTRQGGNYGYT

j_call: TRBJ1-4
v_call: TRBV29-1
cdr3_aa: SVQRGPSTNEKLF

j_call: TRBJ2-3
v_call: TRBV5-1
cdr3_aa: ASSLETGTDTQY

j_call: TRBJ2-1
v_call: TRBV7-9
cdr3_aa: ASSLIAGEGDEQF

j_call: TRBJ2-1
v_call: TRBV14
cdr3_aa: ASSQDWTSGGYSSYNEQF

j_call: TRBJ2-5
v_call: TRBV5-1
cdr3_aa: ASSPPTSWETQY

j_call: TRBJ2-5
v_call: TRBV7-9
cdr3_aa: ASSPQGTEETQY

j_call: TRBJ1-2
v_call: TRBV14
cdr3_aa: ASSQDMAKTNYGYT

j_call: TRBJ2-3
v_call: TRBV5-1
cdr3_aa: ASSLGVLAGGITDTQY